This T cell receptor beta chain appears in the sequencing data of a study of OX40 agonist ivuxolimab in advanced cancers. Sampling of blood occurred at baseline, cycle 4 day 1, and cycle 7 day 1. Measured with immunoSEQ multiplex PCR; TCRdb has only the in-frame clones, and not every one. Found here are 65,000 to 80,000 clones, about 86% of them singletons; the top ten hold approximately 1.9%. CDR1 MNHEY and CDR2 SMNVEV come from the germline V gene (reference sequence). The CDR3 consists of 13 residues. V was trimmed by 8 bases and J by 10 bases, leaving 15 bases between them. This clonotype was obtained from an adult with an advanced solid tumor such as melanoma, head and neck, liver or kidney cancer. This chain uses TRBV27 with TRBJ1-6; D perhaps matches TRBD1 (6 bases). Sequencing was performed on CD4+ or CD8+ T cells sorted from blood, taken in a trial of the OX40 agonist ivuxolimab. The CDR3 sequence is CASAITGLSPLHF. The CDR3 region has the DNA TGTGCCAGCGCCATTACAGGGCTGTCACCCCTCCACTTT.